This T cell receptor (beta chain) was recorded in a study of cytomegalovirus exposure and HLA in healthy donors. Study-wide results and caveats: Reportedly, fewer N-insertions than the roughly 700-donor mean appeared in an Asian-associated ancestry cluster in a later analysis.

The CDR3 has 17 residues. V was clipped by 5 bases and J by 0 bases; unmatched bases: 6. Germline CDR1 and CDR2: LNHDA and SQIVND (reference sequence). Of note for this clone: Its specificity is unknown.

The primer mix had 60 Vbeta and 13 Jbeta primers. Here immunoSEQ multiplex PCR was the method, and the copy in TCRdb shows in-frame clones only, minus some. Here the sample spans about 120,000 clones, roughly 70% being singletons. This chain links TRBV19 with TRBJ2-6; 8 bases agree with TRBD1. Sequencing was performed on PBMCs. The receptor's source is a middle-aged woman in good health and CMV-seropositive. This chain's CDR3 is CASSLGQDNSGANVLTF. The DNA of the CDR3 is TGTGCCAGTAGTTTGGGACAGGACAACTCTGGGGCCAACGTCCTGACTTTC.